The clone carrying this T cell receptor (beta chain) was observed once. This specimen comes from a study of Tregs in tolerant kidney transplant recipients. Method: immunoSEQ multiplex PCR; TCRdb's copy keeps in-frame clones and lacks some. The sample includes 110,000 or so clones, roughly nine tenths seen only once; the top ten take less than 0.7%. The V gene's germline CDR1 is SEHNR and CDR2 FQNEAQ (reference sequence). The germline V and J ends were trimmed by 5 bases and 4 bases, with 18 bases remaining between them. The CDR3 sequence is 15 residues long. CD4+CD25+CD127- Tregs, CD4+CD25- non-Tregs, CD4 and CD8 cells were sorted.

V gene TRBV7-9 combines with J gene TRBJ2-7; D not certain. The sample was CD4+ T cells from blood. The clonotype comes from a human donor in good health. The CDR3 DNA follows: TGTGCCAGCAGCCCCCCCCTTGCAAACAAGTACGAGCAGTACTTC. This gives the protein CASSPPLANKYEQYF.